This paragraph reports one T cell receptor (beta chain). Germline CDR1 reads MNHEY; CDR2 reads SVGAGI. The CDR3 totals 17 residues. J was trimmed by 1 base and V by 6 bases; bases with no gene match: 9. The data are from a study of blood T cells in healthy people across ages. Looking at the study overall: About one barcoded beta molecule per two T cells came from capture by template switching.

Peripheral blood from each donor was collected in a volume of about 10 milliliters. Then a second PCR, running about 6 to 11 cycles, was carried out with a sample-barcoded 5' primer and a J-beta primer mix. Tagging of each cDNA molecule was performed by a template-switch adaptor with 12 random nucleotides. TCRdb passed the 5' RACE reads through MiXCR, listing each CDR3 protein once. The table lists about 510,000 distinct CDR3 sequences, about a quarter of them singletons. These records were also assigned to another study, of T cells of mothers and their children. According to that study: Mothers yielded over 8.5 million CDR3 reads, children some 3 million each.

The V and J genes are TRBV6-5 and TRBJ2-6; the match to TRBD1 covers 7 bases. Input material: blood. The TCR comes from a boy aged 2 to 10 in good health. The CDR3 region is CASSPTAGGSGANVLTF. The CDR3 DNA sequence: TGTGCCAGCAGCCCGACGGCAGGGGGTTCTGGGGCCAACGTCCTGACTTTC.